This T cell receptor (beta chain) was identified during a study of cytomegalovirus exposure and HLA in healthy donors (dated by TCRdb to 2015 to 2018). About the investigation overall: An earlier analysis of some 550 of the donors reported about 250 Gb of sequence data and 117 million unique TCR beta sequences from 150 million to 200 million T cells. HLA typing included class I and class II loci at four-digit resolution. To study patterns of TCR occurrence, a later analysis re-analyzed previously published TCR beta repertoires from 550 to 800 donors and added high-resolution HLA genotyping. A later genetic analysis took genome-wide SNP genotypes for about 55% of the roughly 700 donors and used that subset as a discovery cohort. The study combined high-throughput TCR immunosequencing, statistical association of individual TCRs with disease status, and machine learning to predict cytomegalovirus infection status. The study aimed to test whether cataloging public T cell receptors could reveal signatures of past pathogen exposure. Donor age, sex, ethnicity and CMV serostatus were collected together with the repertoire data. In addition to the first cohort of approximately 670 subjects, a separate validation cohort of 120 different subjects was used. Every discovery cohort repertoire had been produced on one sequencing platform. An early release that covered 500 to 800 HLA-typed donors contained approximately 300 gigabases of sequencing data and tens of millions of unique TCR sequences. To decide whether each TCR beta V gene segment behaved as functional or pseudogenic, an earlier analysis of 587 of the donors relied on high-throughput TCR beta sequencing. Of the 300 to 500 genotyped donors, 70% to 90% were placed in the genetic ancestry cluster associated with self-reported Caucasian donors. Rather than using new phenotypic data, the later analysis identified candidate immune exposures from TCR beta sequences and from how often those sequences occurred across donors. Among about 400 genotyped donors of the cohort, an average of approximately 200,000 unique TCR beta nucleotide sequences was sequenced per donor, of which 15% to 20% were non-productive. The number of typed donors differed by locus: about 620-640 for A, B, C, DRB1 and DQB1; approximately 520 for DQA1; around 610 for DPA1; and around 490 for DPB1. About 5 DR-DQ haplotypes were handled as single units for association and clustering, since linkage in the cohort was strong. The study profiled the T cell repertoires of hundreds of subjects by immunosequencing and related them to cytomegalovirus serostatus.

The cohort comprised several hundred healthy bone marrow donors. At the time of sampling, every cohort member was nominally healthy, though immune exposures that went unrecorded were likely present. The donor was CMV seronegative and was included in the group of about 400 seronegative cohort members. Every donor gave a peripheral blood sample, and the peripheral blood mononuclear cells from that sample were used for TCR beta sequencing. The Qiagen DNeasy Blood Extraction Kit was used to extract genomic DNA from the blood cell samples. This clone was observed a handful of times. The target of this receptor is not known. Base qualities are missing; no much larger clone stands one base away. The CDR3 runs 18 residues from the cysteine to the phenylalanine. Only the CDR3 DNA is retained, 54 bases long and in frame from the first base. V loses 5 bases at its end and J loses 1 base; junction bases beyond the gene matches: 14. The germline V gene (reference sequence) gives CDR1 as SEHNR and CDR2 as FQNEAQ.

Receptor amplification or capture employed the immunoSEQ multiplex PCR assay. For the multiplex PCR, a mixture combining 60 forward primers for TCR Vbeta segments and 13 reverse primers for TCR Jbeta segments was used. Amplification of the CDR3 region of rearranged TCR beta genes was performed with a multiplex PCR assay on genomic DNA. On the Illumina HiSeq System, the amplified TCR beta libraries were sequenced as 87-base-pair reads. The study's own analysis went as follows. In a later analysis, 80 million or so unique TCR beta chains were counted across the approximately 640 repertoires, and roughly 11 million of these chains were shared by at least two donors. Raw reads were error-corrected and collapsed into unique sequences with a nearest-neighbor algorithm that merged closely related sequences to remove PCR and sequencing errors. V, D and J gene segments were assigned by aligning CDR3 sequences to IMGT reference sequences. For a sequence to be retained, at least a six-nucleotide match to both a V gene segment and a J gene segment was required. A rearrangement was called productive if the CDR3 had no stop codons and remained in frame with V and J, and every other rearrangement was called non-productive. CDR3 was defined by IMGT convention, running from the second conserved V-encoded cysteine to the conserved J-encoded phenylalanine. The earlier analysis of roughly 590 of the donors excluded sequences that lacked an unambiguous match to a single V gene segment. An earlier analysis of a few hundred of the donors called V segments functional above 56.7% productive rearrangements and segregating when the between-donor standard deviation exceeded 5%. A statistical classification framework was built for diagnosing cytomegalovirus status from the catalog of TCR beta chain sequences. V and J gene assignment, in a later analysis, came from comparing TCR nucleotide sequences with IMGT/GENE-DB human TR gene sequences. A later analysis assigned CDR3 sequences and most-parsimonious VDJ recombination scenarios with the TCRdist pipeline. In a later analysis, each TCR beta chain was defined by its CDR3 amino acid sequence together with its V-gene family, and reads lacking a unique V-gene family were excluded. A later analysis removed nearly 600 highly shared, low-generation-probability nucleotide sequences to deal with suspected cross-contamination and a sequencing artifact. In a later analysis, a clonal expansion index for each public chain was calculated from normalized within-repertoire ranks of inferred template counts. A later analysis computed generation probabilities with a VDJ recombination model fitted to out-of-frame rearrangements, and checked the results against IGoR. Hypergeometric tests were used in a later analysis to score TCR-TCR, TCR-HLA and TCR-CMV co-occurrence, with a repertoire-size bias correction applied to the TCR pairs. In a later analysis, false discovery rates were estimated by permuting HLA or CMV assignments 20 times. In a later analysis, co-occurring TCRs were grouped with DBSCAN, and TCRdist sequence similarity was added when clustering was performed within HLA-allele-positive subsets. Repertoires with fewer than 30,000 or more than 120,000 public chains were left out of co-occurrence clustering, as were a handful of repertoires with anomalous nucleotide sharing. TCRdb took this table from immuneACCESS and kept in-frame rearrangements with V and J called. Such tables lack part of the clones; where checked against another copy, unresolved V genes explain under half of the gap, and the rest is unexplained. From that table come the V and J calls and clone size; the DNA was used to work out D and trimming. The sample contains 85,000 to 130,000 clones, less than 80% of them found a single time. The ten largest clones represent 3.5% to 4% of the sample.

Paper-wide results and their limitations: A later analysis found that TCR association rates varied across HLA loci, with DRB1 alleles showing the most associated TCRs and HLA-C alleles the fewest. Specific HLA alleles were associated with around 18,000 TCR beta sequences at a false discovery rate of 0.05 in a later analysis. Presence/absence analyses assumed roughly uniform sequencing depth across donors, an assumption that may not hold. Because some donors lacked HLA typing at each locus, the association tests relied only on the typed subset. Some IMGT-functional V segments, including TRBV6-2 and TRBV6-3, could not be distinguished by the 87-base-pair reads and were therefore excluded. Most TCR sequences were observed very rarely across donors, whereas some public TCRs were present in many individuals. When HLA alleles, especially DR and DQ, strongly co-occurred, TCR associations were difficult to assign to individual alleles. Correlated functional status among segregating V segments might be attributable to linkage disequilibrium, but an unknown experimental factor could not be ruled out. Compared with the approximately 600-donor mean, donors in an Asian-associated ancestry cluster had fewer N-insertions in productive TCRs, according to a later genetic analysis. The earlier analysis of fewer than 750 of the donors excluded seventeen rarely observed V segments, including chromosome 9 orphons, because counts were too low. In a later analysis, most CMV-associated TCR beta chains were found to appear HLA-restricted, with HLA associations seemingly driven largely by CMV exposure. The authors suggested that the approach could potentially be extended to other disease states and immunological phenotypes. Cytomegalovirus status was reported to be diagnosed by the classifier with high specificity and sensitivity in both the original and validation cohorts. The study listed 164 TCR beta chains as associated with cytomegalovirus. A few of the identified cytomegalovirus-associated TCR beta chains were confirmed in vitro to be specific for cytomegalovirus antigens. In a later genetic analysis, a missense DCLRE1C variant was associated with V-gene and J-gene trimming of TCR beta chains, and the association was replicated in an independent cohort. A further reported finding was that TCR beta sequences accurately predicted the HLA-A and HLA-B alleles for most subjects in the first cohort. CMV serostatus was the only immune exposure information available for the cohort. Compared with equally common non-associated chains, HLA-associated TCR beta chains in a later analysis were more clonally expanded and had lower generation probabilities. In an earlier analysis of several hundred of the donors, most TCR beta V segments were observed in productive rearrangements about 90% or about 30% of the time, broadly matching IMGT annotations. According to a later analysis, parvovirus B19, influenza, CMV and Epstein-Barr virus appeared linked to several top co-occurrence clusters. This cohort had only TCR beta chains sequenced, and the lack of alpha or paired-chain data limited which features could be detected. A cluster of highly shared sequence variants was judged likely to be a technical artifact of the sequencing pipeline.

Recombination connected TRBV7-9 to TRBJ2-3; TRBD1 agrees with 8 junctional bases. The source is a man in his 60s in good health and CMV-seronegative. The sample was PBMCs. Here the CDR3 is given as CASSPGQGLTRGTDTQYF. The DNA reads TGTGCCAGCAGCCCAGGACAGGGATTGACTCGAGGCACAGATACGCAGTATTTT.